This is a list of T cell receptor beta chains from one sample in a study of blood T cell repertoires in COVID-19. The method was immunoSEQ multiplex PCR; TCRdb's version includes in-frame clones alone and lacks a portion of them. This table holds tens of thousands of clones, roughly 86% found once. Sequencing used peripheral blood. These receptors came from an elderly woman in a cohort sampled during active or convalescent COVID-19. CDR3s include the opening cysteine and the closing phenylalanine or tryptophan. A D gene is named only where the DNA matches it firmly. Clone size appears in some rows only: once, few, many, or a class for an expanded clone.

J gene: TRBJ2-3
V gene: TRBV9
clone size: -
D gene: -
CDR3 protein: CASSVGQSGVDTQYF
CDR3 DNA: TGTGCCAGCAGCGTAGGCCAGTCAGGGGTAGATACGCAGTATTTT

J gene: TRBJ1-3
V gene: TRBV7-9
clone size: -
D gene: -
CDR3 protein: CASSFRVGGGNTIYF
CDR3 DNA: TGTGCCAGCAGCTTTAGGGTCGGGGGTGGAAACACCATATATTTT

J gene: TRBJ1-3
V gene: TRBV11-3
clone size: -
D gene: -
CDR3 protein: CASSHLGAGNTIYF
CDR3 DNA: TGTGCCAGCAGCCATCTGGGAGCTGGAAACACCATATATTTT

J gene: TRBJ1-1
V gene: TRBV5-1
clone size: -
D gene: -
CDR3 protein: CASSLERRGKMNTEAFF
CDR3 DNA: TGCGCCAGCAGCTTGGAGAGAAGGGGAAAGATGAACACTGAAGCTTTCTTT

J gene: TRBJ1-6
V gene: TRBV18
clone size: -
D gene: -
CDR3 protein: CASSADSQSSYNSPLHF
CDR3 DNA: TGTGCCAGCTCAGCGGACAGCCAGAGCTCCTATAATTCACCCCTCCACTTT

J gene: TRBJ1-4
V gene: TRBV18
clone size: -
D gene: -
CDR3 protein: CASSPEDGGLTNEKLFF
CDR3 DNA: TGTGCCAGCTCACCAGAGGACGGGGGGCTCACTAATGAAAAACTGTTTTTT

J gene: TRBJ1-4
V gene: TRBV10-1
clone size: -
D gene: -
CDR3 protein: CASSSGIDEKLFF
CDR3 DNA: TGCGCCAGCAGTAGCGGGATAGATGAAAAACTGTTTTTT

J gene: TRBJ1-2
V gene: TRBV3-1/TRBV3-2
clone size: -
D gene: TRBD1
CDR3 protein: CASSLGQNYGYTF
CDR3 DNA: TGTGCCAGCAGCCTGGGACAGAACTATGGCTACACCTTC

J gene: TRBJ1-4
V gene: TRBV19
clone size: many
D gene: -
CDR3 protein: CASRLTEGGSLYEKLFF
CDR3 DNA: TGTGCCAGTAGACTGACCGAGGGCGGGAGTCTATACGAAAAACTGTTTTTT

J gene: TRBJ1-5
V gene: TRBV19
clone size: once
D gene: TRBD1
CDR3 protein: CASKDRSNQPQHF
CDR3 DNA: TGTGCCAGTAAGGACAGGAGCAATCAGCCCCAGCATTTT

J gene: TRBJ2-5
V gene: TRBV18
clone size: -
D gene: TRBD2
CDR3 protein: CASSPLMRTSGILGETQYF
CDR3 DNA: TGTGCCAGCTCACCATTGATGAGGACTAGCGGCATTTTGGGAGAGACCCAGTACTTC

J gene: TRBJ2-2
V gene: TRBV19
clone size: -
D gene: -
CDR3 protein: CASSTGQNTGELFF
CDR3 DNA: TGTGCCAGTAGTACAGGACAGAACACCGGGGAGCTGTTTTTT

J gene: TRBJ1-2
V gene: TRBV5-6
clone size: -
D gene: -
CDR3 protein: CASTHYRSNYGYTF
CDR3 DNA: TGTGCCAGCACCCACTACAGGTCTAACTATGGCTACACCTTC

J gene: TRBJ1-3
V gene: TRBV10-3
clone size: -
D gene: TRBD1
CDR3 protein: CAISVGQGNTIYF
CDR3 DNA: TGTGCCATCAGTGTGGGACAGGGGAACACCATATATTTT

J gene: TRBJ2-3
V gene: TRBV19
clone size: -
D gene: TRBD2
CDR3 protein: CASSAGGGYRTDTQYF
CDR3 DNA: TGTGCCAGTAGCGCCGGGGGGGGGTACCGCACAGATACGCAGTATTTT

J gene: TRBJ2-4
V gene: TRBV6-1
clone size: few
D gene: -
CDR3 protein: CASSEFWAGGIRNIQYF
CDR3 DNA: TGTGCCAGCAGTGAATTTTGGGCAGGAGGTATAAGAAACATTCAGTACTTC

J gene: TRBJ1-2
V gene: TRBV18
clone size: -
D gene: -
CDR3 protein: CASSPRQGGFNYGYTF
CDR3 DNA: TGTGCCAGCTCACCTCGGCAGGGAGGGTTTAACTATGGCTACACCTTC

J gene: TRBJ2-3
V gene: TRBV29-1
clone size: -
D gene: -
CDR3 protein: CSVDRGATDTQYF
CDR3 DNA: TGCAGCGTTGATCGGGGGGCCACAGATACGCAGTATTTT

J gene: TRBJ1-2
V gene: TRBV5-5
clone size: few
D gene: -
CDR3 protein: CASSRTGLETPYGYTF
CDR3 DNA: TGTGCCAGCAGCCGAACAGGGTTGGAAACCCCCTATGGCTACACCTTC

J gene: TRBJ1-1
V gene: TRBV6-6
clone size: -
D gene: TRBD1
CDR3 protein: CASSYPGQGAGEAFF
CDR3 DNA: TGTGCCAGCAGTTATCCGGGACAGGGGGCGGGTGAAGCTTTCTTT

J gene: TRBJ2-7
V gene: TRBV3-1/TRBV3-2
clone size: -
D gene: -
CDR3 protein: CASSQSRGYEQYF
CDR3 DNA: TGTGCCAGCAGCCAAAGCCGGGGCTACGAGCAGTACTTC

J gene: TRBJ2-1
V gene: TRBV7-2
clone size: -
D gene: -
CDR3 protein: CASNWGVSRGPGDEQFF
CDR3 DNA: TGTGCCAGCAACTGGGGGGTAAGTCGCGGCCCGGGGGATGAGCAGTTCTTC

J gene: TRBJ2-7
V gene: TRBV27
clone size: -
D gene: TRBD2
CDR3 protein: CASSPSGGGEQYF
CDR3 DNA: TGTGCCAGCAGCCCTAGCGGGGGGGGCGAGCAGTACTTC

J gene: TRBJ2-7
V gene: TRBV5-4
clone size: -
D gene: TRBD2
CDR3 protein: CASSLAGSSGTYEQYF
CDR3 DNA: TGTGCCAGCAGCTTGGCCGGGTCTAGCGGGACCTACGAGCAGTACTTC

J gene: TRBJ2-3
V gene: TRBV2
clone size: -
D gene: -
CDR3 protein: CASSQAGTQYF
CDR3 DNA: TGTGCCAGCAGTCAGGCAGGTACGCAGTACTTT

J gene: TRBJ2-7
V gene: TRBV28
clone size: -
D gene: -
CDR3 protein: CASSYNIWRTGIEQYF
CDR3 DNA: TGTGCCAGCAGTTATAACATATGGCGCACGGGGATCGAGCAGTACTTC

J gene: TRBJ1-2
V gene: TRBV4-1
clone size: -
D gene: TRBD1
CDR3 protein: CASSSPGRGYGYTF
CDR3 DNA: TGCGCCAGCAGCTCACCCGGCAGGGGGTATGGCTACACCTTC

J gene: TRBJ1-5
V gene: TRBV19
clone size: few
D gene: TRBD1
CDR3 protein: CASRRTGDGSNQPQHF
CDR3 DNA: TGTGCCAGTAGGAGGACAGGGGACGGAAGCAATCAGCCCCAGCATTTT

J gene: TRBJ1-1
V gene: TRBV20-1
clone size: few
D gene: -
CDR3 protein: CSARINKAFF
CDR3 DNA: TGCAGTGCCCGTATTAATAAAGCTTTCTTT

J gene: TRBJ1-5
V gene: TRBV5-1
clone size: few
D gene: -
CDR3 protein: CASSLEDSSNQPQHF
CDR3 DNA: TGCGCCAGCAGCTTGGAGGACAGTAGCAATCAGCCCCAGCATTTT

J gene: TRBJ1-2
V gene: TRBV9
clone size: -
D gene: -
CDR3 protein: CASSVDSRVGYGYTF
CDR3 DNA: TGTGCCAGCAGCGTAGATTCCAGGGTTGGCTATGGCTACACCTTC

J gene: TRBJ2-1
V gene: TRBV20-1
clone size: -
D gene: TRBD2
CDR3 protein: CSASPLAGAAYNEQFF
CDR3 DNA: TGCAGTGCTAGTCCCTTAGCGGGAGCCGCCTACAATGAGCAGTTCTTC

J gene: TRBJ1-5
V gene: TRBV24-1
clone size: many
D gene: -
CDR3 protein: CATGGGGQPQHF
CDR3 DNA: TGTGCCACCGGGGGAGGGGGTCAGCCCCAGCATTTT

J gene: TRBJ1-5
V gene: TRBV3-1/TRBV3-2
clone size: -
D gene: -
CDR3 protein: CASSQDLRTDQPQHF
CDR3 DNA: TGTGCCAGCAGCCAAGATCTGAGGACAGATCAGCCCCAGCATTTT

J gene: TRBJ1-1
V gene: TRBV7-9
clone size: -
D gene: -
CDR3 protein: CASSLREARAFF
CDR3 DNA: TGTGCCAGCAGCTTACGGGAGGCGAGGGCTTTCTTT

J gene: TRBJ2-1
V gene: TRBV11-2
clone size: -
D gene: TRBD1
CDR3 protein: CASILGQGGYNEQFF
CDR3 DNA: TGTGCCAGCATCCTAGGACAGGGGGGCTACAATGAGCAGTTCTTC

J gene: TRBJ2-5
V gene: TRBV5-6
clone size: once
D gene: -
CDR3 protein: CASSHGGKPSQETQYF
CDR3 DNA: TGTGCCAGCAGCCATGGGGGCAAGCCCAGTCAAGAGACCCAGTACTTC

J gene: TRBJ2-6
V gene: TRBV6-1
clone size: -
D gene: -
CDR3 protein: CASSEALGAGANVLTF
CDR3 DNA: TGTGCCAGCAGTGAAGCGCTAGGGGCTGGGGCCAACGTCCTGACTTTC

J gene: TRBJ1-1
V gene: TRBV6-5
clone size: -
D gene: TRBD1
CDR3 protein: CASLQGALTEAFF
CDR3 DNA: TGTGCCAGCCTTCAGGGGGCCCTAACTGAAGCTTTCTTT

J gene: TRBJ1-4
V gene: TRBV28
clone size: -
D gene: -
CDR3 protein: CASSSPGRATNEKLFF
CDR3 DNA: TGTGCCAGCAGTTCCCCAGGCCGTGCAACTAATGAAAAACTGTTTTTT

J gene: TRBJ2-3
V gene: TRBV2
clone size: few
D gene: -
CDR3 protein: CASGRDSTQDTQYF
CDR3 DNA: TGTGCCAGCGGTCGGGACTCAACTCAAGATACGCAGTATTTT

J gene: TRBJ2-1
V gene: TRBV5-1
clone size: -
D gene: TRBD2
CDR3 protein: CASSSGTSSTDEQFF
CDR3 DNA: TGCGCCAGCAGCTCAGGGACTAGTTCGACCGATGAGCAGTTCTTC

J gene: TRBJ1-2
V gene: TRBV27
clone size: -
D gene: TRBD1
CDR3 protein: CASSFDRGSRIYGYTF
CDR3 DNA: TGTGCCAGCAGTTTCGACAGGGGGAGTCGAATCTATGGCTACACCTTC

J gene: TRBJ1-2
V gene: TRBV5-1
clone size: -
D gene: -
CDR3 protein: CASSLGQGVYGYTF
CDR3 DNA: TGCGCCAGCAGCTTGGGTCAGGGCGTCTATGGCTACACCTTC

J gene: TRBJ2-3
V gene: TRBV18
clone size: -
D gene: -
CDR3 protein: CASSPPGGGMKSDTQYF
CDR3 DNA: TGTGCCAGCTCACCACCGGGGGGAGGAATGAAGTCAGATACGCAGTATTTT

J gene: TRBJ1-6
V gene: TRBV28
clone size: -
D gene: TRBD1
CDR3 protein: CASSPGTGFSPLHF
CDR3 DNA: TGTGCCAGCAGCCCAGGGACAGGGTTTTCACCCCTCCACTTT

J gene: TRBJ2-1
V gene: TRBV5-4
clone size: -
D gene: TRBD2
CDR3 protein: CASSWRREVANEQFF
CDR3 DNA: TGTGCCAGCAGCTGGCGGCGGGAGGTCGCCAATGAGCAGTTCTTC

J gene: TRBJ1-3
V gene: TRBV30
clone size: -
D gene: -
CDR3 protein: CAWSGGSSGNTIYF
CDR3 DNA: TGTGCCTGGAGTGGAGGTAGCTCTGGAAACACCATATATTTT

J gene: TRBJ1-3
V gene: TRBV4-1
clone size: few
D gene: -
CDR3 protein: CASSQTIGGLSGNTIYF
CDR3 DNA: TGCGCCAGCAGCCAAACCATTGGGGGCCTCTCTGGAAACACCATATATTTT

J gene: TRBJ1-2
V gene: TRBV20-1
clone size: -
D gene: -
CDR3 protein: CSASQEVGYGYTF
CDR3 DNA: TGCAGTGCTAGTCAGGAGGTGGGGTATGGCTACACCTTC

J gene: TRBJ2-1
V gene: TRBV24-1
clone size: -
D gene: TRBD2
CDR3 protein: CATSPGTRQFF
CDR3 DNA: TGTGCCACCAGTCCCGGGACTAGGCAGTTCTTC

J gene: TRBJ1-6
V gene: TRBV11-2
clone size: -
D gene: TRBD1
CDR3 protein: CASSLDPGTGNSPLHF
CDR3 DNA: TGTGCCAGCAGCTTAGATCCCGGGACAGGGAATTCACCCCTCCACTTT

J gene: TRBJ1-2
V gene: TRBV7-9
clone size: -
D gene: -
CDR3 protein: CASSTGGGYGYTF
CDR3 DNA: TGTGCCAGCAGCACCGGGGGTGGTTATGGCTACACCTTC